This T cell receptor (beta chain) was sequenced in a study of T cell changes during pregnancy in multiple sclerosis. This CDR3 comprises 13 residues. V was clipped by 4 bases and J by 2 bases, with 9 bases between them. Germline V gene sequence: CDR1 SGHRS, CDR2 YFSETQ. Profiled with immunoSEQ multiplex PCR; TCRdb holds only in-frame clones, not every one. The sample has tens of thousands of clones, 88% seen once. The sequence was obtained from a female donor in good health, enrolled as a control in a pregnancy study. The V call is TRBV5-1, the J call TRBJ2-5; weak D call: TRBD1 (6 bases). The sequenced sample was CD4+ T cells from peripheral blood mononuclear cells, obtained in the first trimester of pregnancy. CDR3 region: CASSRGTQETQYF. In DNA form, the CDR3 reads TGCGCCAGCAGCCGTGGGACACAAGAGACCCAGTACTTC.